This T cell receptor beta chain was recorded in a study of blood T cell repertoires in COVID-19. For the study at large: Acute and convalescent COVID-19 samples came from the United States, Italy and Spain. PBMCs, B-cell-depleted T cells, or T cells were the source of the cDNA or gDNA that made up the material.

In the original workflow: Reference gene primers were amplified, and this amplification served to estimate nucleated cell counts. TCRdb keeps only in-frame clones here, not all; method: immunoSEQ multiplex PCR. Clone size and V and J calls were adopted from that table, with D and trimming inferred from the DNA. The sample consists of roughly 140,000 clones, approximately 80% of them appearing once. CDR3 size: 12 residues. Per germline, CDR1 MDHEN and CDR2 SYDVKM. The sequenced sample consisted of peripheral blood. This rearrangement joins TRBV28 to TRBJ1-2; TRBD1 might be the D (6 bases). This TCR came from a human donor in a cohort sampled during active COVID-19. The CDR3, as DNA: TGTGCGACCATCAGGGGAAACTATGGCTACACCTTC. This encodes CATIRGNYGYTF.